One sample yielded the 32 T cell receptor beta chains listed below, sequenced in a study of identical twins. MiXCR, applied by TCRdb to the 5' RACE reads, yields one record per CDR3 protein. The sample has hundreds of thousands of distinct CDR3 sequences, about 20% seen once. The data also belong to a second study, concerning T cells expressing NK-cell markers.

Material for sequencing was PBMCs. The receptors were gathered from a young woman in good health.

A single count supports this clonotype. This chain uses TRBV20-1 with TRBJ2-5; 8 bases match TRBD2. V shed 7 bases, J shed 5 bases, and the junction held 9 bases outside the gene matches. Germline V gives CDR1 DFQATT, CDR2 SNEGSKA (reference sequence). The CDR3 is 13 amino acids. This CDR3 is CSGRTGRGETQYF. The DNA of the CDR3 is TGCAGTGGCCGGACCGGGAGGGGTGAGACCCAGTACTTC.

The rearrangement joins TRBV7-9 to TRBJ1-4; D not certain. The length of the CDR3 is 15 residues. Trimming took 6 bases from V and 0 from J, leaving 11 bases between them. Germline CDR1 and CDR2: SEHNR and FQNEAQ (reference sequence). CDR3 sequence: CASSYPRTTNEKLFF. CDR3 DNA sequence: TGTGCCAGCAGTTACCCCAGAACAACTAATGAAAAACTGTTTTTT.

This clonotype has a handful of counts. The CDR3 here is CASSRGTSAYNEQFF. The CDR3 bases are TGTGCCAGCAGTCGGGGGACTAGCGCTTACAATGAGCAGTTCTTC. The chain joins TRBV6-2 or TRBV6-3 to TRBJ2-1; TRBD2 agrees at 10 bases. V was pared by 5 bases and J by 4 bases, with 5 bases of the junction left unmatched. Germline V gene lookup returns CDR1 MNHEY and CDR2 SVGEGT. The CDR3 is made up of 15 amino acids.

The V gene is TRBV21-1, the J gene TRBJ1-1; no check of the table's D call, TRBD1, against the DNA was made. TRBV21-1 is described as a pseudogene. The length of the CDR3 is 17 residues. The CDR3 loop reads CASSKDQDRGRDTEAFF. CDR3 coding DNA: TGTGCCAGCAGCAAAGATCAGGACAGGGGGCGCGACACTGAAGCTTTCTTT.

This sequence joins TRBV7-9 and TRBJ1-1, with 8 positions matching TRBD1. This CDR3 is built from 15 residues. The junction had 9 bases not matched to a gene; V was cut back by 4 bases and J by 5 bases. The germline gives CDR1 SEHNR, CDR2 FQNEAQ (reference sequence). The CDR3 DNA reads as TGTGCCAGCAGCTCACACGACAGGGGAGAGACTGAAGCTTTCTTT. As protein: CASSSHDRGETEAFF.

This clonotype turned up a few times. This rearrangement joins TRBV9 to TRBJ1-2; D ambiguous. The germline V gene encodes CDR1 SGDLS and CDR2 YYNGEE. CDR3 length: 13 residues. V was clipped by 0 bases and J by 4 bases, with 7 bases between them. The chain's CDR3 is CASSVGGLYGYTF. CDR3 nucleotides: TGTGCCAGCAGCGTAGGAGGTCTCTATGGCTACACCTTC.

This clonotype has a handful of counts. This chain joins TRBV27 and TRBJ1-2; the match to TRBD1 covers 12 bases. Germline V gives CDR1 MNHEY, CDR2 SMNVEV (reference sequence). The CDR3 loop spans 14 amino acids. V lost 6 bases and J lost 4; bases outside the gene matches: 3. CDR3 in DNA: TGTGCCAGCAGCGGGACAGGGGGCTCCTATGGCTACACCTTC. Translation: CASSGTGGSYGYTF.

Only a few counts were recorded for this clonotype. The chain recombines TRBV6-2 or TRBV6-3 with TRBJ2-3; 9 bases are a match to TRBD2. J gave up 3 bases and V 2 bases, and 9 bases lay outside the gene matches. The CDR3 totals 17 residues. Germline-derived CDR1 and CDR2 are MNHEY and SVGEGT. The CDR3 DNA follows: TGTGCCAGCAGTTACCTTGGCGGGAGGGCCCCGACAGATACGCAGTATTTT. It translates to CASSYLGGRAPTDTQYF.

V gene TRBV7-9 combines with J gene TRBJ2-3; TRBD2 agrees at 8 bases. The CDR3 sequence is 16 residues long. Per the germline V gene, CDR1 is SEHNR and CDR2 is FQNEAQ (reference sequence). The ends lost 6 bases at V and 0 bases at J; junction bases unmatched: 8. CDR3 protein: CASRTTSGPSTDTQYF. CDR3 DNA sequence: TGTGCCAGCAGGACAACTAGCGGACCAAGCACAGATACGCAGTATTTT.

In this sample, this clonotype turned up a few times. The gene calls are TRBV7-9 and TRBJ2-5, with no clear D. This CDR3 contains 14 residues. V was trimmed by 2 bases and J by 3 bases, leaving 10 bases between them. CDR1 is SEHNR and CDR2 is FQNEAQ in the germline V gene (reference sequence). The CDR3 protein is CASSLRDIEETQYF. CDR3 DNA: TGTGCCAGCAGCTTACGCGACATCGAAGAGACCCAGTACTTC.

The gene calls are TRBV6-5 and TRBJ2-7, with a weak D call TRBD2 (6 bases). The CDR3 extends over 15 amino acids. V was cut by 2 bases and J by 4 bases, with 15 bases left in between. The germline CDR1 and CDR2 sequences are MNHEY and SVGAGI. The CDR3 sequence: CASSYLTSRSYEQYF. The CDR3 nucleotides are TGTGCCAGCAGTTACCTGACTAGTAGGTCATACGAGCAGTACTTC.

The rearrangement links TRBV12-3 or TRBV12-4 to TRBJ2-7, with D possibly called TRBD1 or TRBD2 (5 bases each). V was clipped by 5 bases and J by 2 bases, with 16 bases between them. CDR3 length: 15 amino acids. The CDR3, as DNA: TGTGCCAGCAGTCCCCGAGGGGCCGGGGCCTACGAGCAGTACTTC. This codes for CASSPRGAGAYEQYF.

The chain recombines TRBV20-1 with TRBJ2-5, with TRBD2 matching 9 bases. CDR3 size: 15 residues. Germline CDR1 and CDR2: DFQATT and SNEGSKA (reference sequence). With V trimmed by 6 bases and J by 5 bases, 13 bases remained unmatched. The CDR3: CSAPPLAGIGETQYF. CDR3 sequence (DNA): TGCAGTGCCCCCCCCCTAGCGGGGATAGGCGAGACCCAGTACTTC.

In its sample, this clonotype was seen many times. CDR3 sequence reads: CASSLDEGSYNEQFF. CDR3 coding DNA: TGTGCCAGCAGTTTAGACGAAGGGTCCTACAATGAGCAGTTCTTC. The chain employs TRBV12-3 or TRBV12-4 and TRBJ2-1, with D uncertain. The CDR3 extends over 15 amino acids. V was trimmed by 1 base and J by 1 base, leaving 8 bases between them.

CDR3 amino acids: CASSLSGNGISGEQFF. CDR3 bases: TGCGCCAGCAGCTTGAGCGGGAACGGGATCTCGGGTGAGCAGTTCTTC. The chain joins TRBV5-1 to TRBJ2-1; the match to TRBD2 covers 7 bases. Trimming cost V 1 base and J 9 bases; bases outside gene matches: 13. The germline gives CDR1 SGHRS, CDR2 YFSETQ. The CDR3 covers 16 residues.

J is TRBJ2-5 and V is TRBV5-5; D ambiguous. The length of the CDR3 is 15 residues. V gave up 0 bases and J gave up 4 bases, with 13 bases separating them. From germline, CDR1 is SGHKS and CDR2 YYEKEE (reference sequence). CDR3 sequence (DNA): TGTGCCAGCAGCTTGGCCCGTTCCGAACTAGAGACCCAGTACTTC. This sequence encodes CASSLARSELETQYF.

The V and J genes are TRBV5-5 and TRBJ1-2; D is possibly TRBD1 (5 bases). The V end lost 4 bases, the J end lost 2 bases, and 15 bases lay between the germline ends. Germline V gene data show CDR1 as SGHKS and CDR2 as YYEKEE (reference sequence). This CDR3 contains 15 residues. Here the CDR3 reads CASSQTPPGNYGYTF. The CDR3 DNA sequence: TGTGCCAGCAGCCAAACCCCGCCAGGGAACTATGGCTACACCTTC.

There are a few counts of this clonotype. The genes are TRBV7-6 and TRBJ2-7; 9 bases line up with TRBD1. V gave up 0 bases and J gave up 2 bases; unmatched junction bases: 8. Germline CDR1 is SGHVS and CDR2 is FNYEAQ. The CDR3 loop spans 17 amino acids. The CDR3 reads CASSLASGQGFPYEQYF. The DNA of the CDR3 is TGTGCCAGCAGCTTAGCCTCTGGACAGGGGTTTCCCTACGAGCAGTACTTC.

The rearrangement joins TRBV11-2 to TRBJ2-1; unclear D gene. The CDR3 length is 19 residues. Germline CDR1 and CDR2: SGHAT and FQNNGV. Between the trimmed V and J ends, which lost 5 bases and 4 bases, there was a span of 27 bases. CDR3 DNA: TGTGCCAGCAGCCATCGTGGGTTATTGGAAAGATGGGGATACAATGAGCAGTTCTTC. Its protein is CASSHRGLLERWGYNEQFF.

This clonotype was picked up a small number of times. J is TRBJ1-1 and V is TRBV3-1; possibly TRBD1 for D (6 bases). The germline V gene encodes CDR1 LGHDT and CDR2 YNNKEL (reference sequence). Trimming removed 3 bases at V and 4 bases at J, with 12 bases between. The length of the CDR3 is 14 residues. The DNA for the CDR3 is TGTGCCAGCAGCCAGCAGGGGCAAGGCACTGAAGCTTTCTTT. This sequence encodes CASSQQGQGTEAFF.

This clonotype was observed a handful of times. The J gene is TRBJ2-1, the V gene TRBV20-1; TRBD2 agrees at 11 bases. There are 14 residues in the CDR3. From germline, CDR1 is DFQATT and CDR2 SNEGSKA (reference sequence). V lost 6 bases, J lost 4 bases, and 5 bases stayed unmatched. CDR3 DNA: TGCAGTGCCCCCGCTAGCGGGAGGTACAATGAGCAGTTCTTC. As protein: CSAPASGRYNEQFF.

This chain uses TRBV18 with TRBJ1-2, with D unresolved. With 8 bases removed from V and 2 bases from J, the gap between germline ends came to 15 bases. The CDR3 extends over 14 amino acids. Germline V gene sequence: CDR1 KGHSH, CDR2 LQKENI. Here the CDR3 DNA reads TGTGCCAGCCGAAAGCAGGTATCCAACTATGGCTACACCTTC. Translating gives CASRKQVSNYGYTF.

The chain uses TRBV20-1 and TRBJ2-7; 8 bases are a match to TRBD1. With 0 bases clipped from V and 6 bases from J, the junction kept 10 bases outside the gene matches. This CDR3 region has 15 residues. Germline CDR1 reads DFQATT; CDR2 reads SNEGSKA (reference sequence). As DNA, the CDR3 is TGCAGTGCTAGAGAGCCCGGACAGGGACCCAGCGAGCAGTACTTC. It codes for CSAREPGQGPSEQYF.

The CDR3 region is CASSYWAGPANEQFF. The CDR3 DNA is TGTGCCAGCAGTTACTGGGCGGGGCCTGCCAATGAGCAGTTCTTC. The chain joins TRBV6-5 to TRBJ2-1, with D possibly TRBD2 on 6 matching bases. In germline, CDR1 is MNHEY, CDR2 SVGAGI. The ends were cut back, 1 base at V and 6 bases at J, with 13 bases in the middle. The CDR3 is made up of 15 amino acids.

This clonotype was counted at least ten times. J is TRBJ2-5 and V is TRBV11-2; tentative D call: TRBD2 (6 bases). The germline V and J ends were trimmed by 0 bases and 4 bases, with 12 bases remaining between them. The germline V gene encodes CDR1 SGHAT and CDR2 FQNNGV. The CDR3 has 15 amino acids. The CDR3 DNA is TGTGCCAGCAGCTTAGATGTCGGGAGAGGAGAGACCCAGTACTTC. This gives the protein CASSLDVGRGETQYF.

This clonotype was detected only a few times. At one end the junction does not follow the germline gene, possibly because of a read error. V and J are TRBV12-3 or TRBV12-4 and TRBJ2-2; 8 nucleotides agree with TRBD2. The CDR3 loop spans 12 amino acids. The CDR3 DNA follows: TGTGCCAGCAGACGGGGGGGGGACCAGGACATTTTT. This sequence encodes CASRRGGDQDIF.

The V gene is TRBV7-9, the J gene TRBJ2-3; TRBD2 agrees at 7 bases. After removal of 2 bases from V and 0 bases from J, the junction contained 2 bases not matched to a gene. The length of the CDR3 is 15 residues. Germline-derived CDR1 and CDR2 are SEHNR and FQNEAQ (reference sequence). CDR3 in DNA: TGTGCCAGCAGCTTACTCGGGGGGAGCACAGATACGCAGTATTTT. Translation gives CASSLLGGSTDTQYF.

The J gene is TRBJ2-3, the V gene TRBV6-2 or TRBV6-3, with D possibly matching TRBD1 (5 bases). The CDR3 length is 14 residues. Germline V gives CDR1 MNHEY, CDR2 SVGEGT. V lost 7 bases to trimming and J lost 2 bases, with 13 bases between them. The CDR3 spells CASIGAPTTDTQYF. The CDR3 DNA reads as TGTGCCAGCATTGGGGCCCCGACCACAGATACGCAGTATTTT.

This clonotype was counted between two and nine times. The chain carries TRBV7-2 and TRBJ2-1; 8 bases match TRBD1. The V gene's germline CDR1 is SGHTA and CDR2 FQGNSA. This CDR3 is 14 amino acids long. Trimming cost V 8 bases and J 5 bases; bases outside gene matches: 8. CDR3: CASHRDRYNNEQFF. CDR3 nucleotides: TGTGCCAGCCATCGGGACAGGTACAACAATGAGCAGTTCTTC.

This rearrangement joins TRBV7-2 to TRBJ2-2; a weak D match, TRBD2 (5 bases). This CDR3 comprises 13 residues. Trimming removed 7 bases from V and 2 bases from J, with 8 bases in between. CDR1 and CDR2 from the germline V gene are SGHTA and FQGNSA. The CDR3 DNA is TGTGCCAGCAACCGGGAAAACACCGGGGAGCTGTTTTTT. Amino acid sequence: CASNRENTGELFF.

The V and J genes are TRBV5-6 and TRBJ2-5; D is perhaps TRBD2 (5 bases). Germline assignment: CDR1 SGHDT and CDR2 YYEEEE. Trimming removed 1 base from V and 5 bases from J, with 18 bases in between. CDR3 length: 16 residues. In DNA form, the CDR3 reads TGTGCCAGCAGCTTGTACCGCATCGGGTCGGGGGAGACCCAGTACTTC. Translated, it gives CASSLYRIGSGETQYF.

This clonotype was seen a few times. The chain joins TRBV6-5 to TRBJ1-6; D gene unclear. CDR3 length equals 13 residues. Trimming removed 2 bases from V and 7 bases from J, with 6 bases in between. Germline CDR1 MNHEY, CDR2 SVGAGI. The CDR3, as DNA: TGTGCCAGCAGTTACGGGAGCAATTCACCCCTCCACTTT. It is translated as CASSYGSNSPLHF.